This is a list of T cell receptor beta chains from one sample in a study of technical replicates of blood from a handful of donors. Here immunoSEQ multiplex PCR was the method, and the copy in TCRdb shows in-frame clones only, minus some. Here the sample spans more than 65,000 clones, around 92% being singletons. Sequencing was done on a sample of T cells isolated from PBMCs. Source of these receptors: a human donor in good health. Both conserved end residues are part of each CDR3. D genes are given only for firm matches. Size is omitted from some rows. Given values are once, few, many or a class for expanded clones.

d_gene: TRBD1
len: 15
abundance: NA
v_gene: TRBV9
j_gene: TRBJ2-5
CDR3nt: TGTGCCAGCAGCGCCGACAGGGGCCACCAAGAGACCCAGTACTTC
CDR3aa: CASSADRGHQETQYF

d_gene: TRBD1
len: 14
abundance: NA
v_gene: TRBV6-1
j_gene: TRBJ1-2
CDR3nt: TGTGCCAGCAGTAGGACAGGGCCGTCCTATGGCTACACCTTC
CDR3aa: CASSRTGPSYGYTF

d_gene: NA
len: 14
abundance: NA
v_gene: TRBV9
j_gene: TRBJ2-7
CDR3nt: TGTGCCAGCAGCGTAGATGGGCACTCCTACGAGCAGTACTTC
CDR3aa: CASSVDGHSYEQYF

d_gene: TRBD1
len: 15
abundance: NA
v_gene: TRBV6-1
j_gene: TRBJ1-4
CDR3nt: TGTGCCAGCAGTGAGGGACAGGGGTTGAATGAAAAACTGTTTTTT
CDR3aa: CASSEGQGLNEKLFF

d_gene: TRBD2
len: 16
abundance: NA
v_gene: TRBV2
j_gene: TRBJ2-1
CDR3nt: TGTGCCAGCAGTTCGGGACTAGCGGAGAACTACAATGAGCAGTTCTTC
CDR3aa: CASSSGLAENYNEQFF

d_gene: NA
len: 13
abundance: once
v_gene: TRBV10-3
j_gene: TRBJ2-5
CDR3nt: TGTGCCATCAGTGTTGGGGCAGAAGAGACCCAGTACTTC
CDR3aa: CAISVGAEETQYF

d_gene: TRBD2
len: 18
abundance: NA
v_gene: TRBV4-1
j_gene: TRBJ2-2
CDR3nt: TGCGCCAGCAGCCTCAGGACTAGCGGAATCGAGAACACCGGGGAGCTGTTTTTT
CDR3aa: CASSLRTSGIENTGELFF

d_gene: NA
len: 14
abundance: NA
v_gene: TRBV27
j_gene: TRBJ2-1
CDR3nt: TGTGCCAGCAGTTCTGAGGGAATCGTAGGTGAGCAGTTCTTC
CDR3aa: CASSSEGIVGEQFF

d_gene: TRBD2
len: 14
abundance: once
v_gene: TRBV27
j_gene: TRBJ2-7
CDR3nt: TGTGCCAGCAGTTTGTTTAGCGGGAACCACGAGCAGTACTTC
CDR3aa: CASSLFSGNHEQYF

d_gene: NA
len: 14
abundance: NA
v_gene: TRBV11-2
j_gene: TRBJ1-5
CDR3nt: TGTGCCAGCAGCTTGTCGTATAGCAATCAGCCCCAGCATTTT
CDR3aa: CASSLSYSNQPQHF

d_gene: NA
len: 15
abundance: NA
v_gene: TRBV13
j_gene: TRBJ1-1
CDR3nt: TGTGCCAGCAGCTTGGGCAGGGAACTAAGCGCTGAAGCTTTCTTT
CDR3aa: CASSLGRELSAEAFF

d_gene: NA
len: 15
abundance: once
v_gene: TRBV5-4
j_gene: TRBJ2-7
CDR3nt: TGTGCCAGCAGCTTGGGATGGGGAGACTCCTACGAGCAGTACTTC
CDR3aa: CASSLGWGDSYEQYF

d_gene: NA
len: 15
abundance: NA
v_gene: TRBV4-1
j_gene: TRBJ1-2
CDR3nt: TGCGCCAGCAGCCAAGATCTCCAGGGATTCTATGGCTACACCTTC
CDR3aa: CASSQDLQGFYGYTF

d_gene: NA
len: 15
abundance: NA
v_gene: TRBV5-4
j_gene: TRBJ2-5
CDR3nt: TGTGCCAGCAGCTTGGCCCTAGCGACTCAAGAGACCCAGTACTTC
CDR3aa: CASSLALATQETQYF

d_gene: TRBD1
len: 16
abundance: NA
v_gene: TRBV13
j_gene: TRBJ1-2
CDR3nt: TGTGCCAGCAGCTTAGAGGGACAGGGAAGTACCTATGGCTACACCTTC
CDR3aa: CASSLEGQGSTYGYTF

d_gene: TRBD1
len: 15
abundance: few
v_gene: TRBV30
j_gene: TRBJ1-1
CDR3nt: TGTGCCTGGGTCCCCTTGGGACAGATGAACACTGAAGCTTTCTTT
CDR3aa: CAWVPLGQMNTEAFF

d_gene: TRBD2
len: 14
abundance: NA
v_gene: TRBV7-2
j_gene: TRBJ2-5
CDR3nt: TGTGCCAGCAGTTTGAATAGCGGGACAGAGACCCAGTACTTC
CDR3aa: CASSLNSGTETQYF

d_gene: NA
len: 12
abundance: NA
v_gene: TRBV12-5
j_gene: TRBJ1-1
CDR3nt: TGTGCTAGTGTCGGGGTAAGCCCTGAAGCTTTCTTT
CDR3aa: CASVGVSPEAFF

d_gene: TRBD1
len: 14
abundance: NA
v_gene: TRBV10-3
j_gene: TRBJ1-1
CDR3nt: TGTGCCATCACCCGGGACAGGATGAACACTGAAGCTTTCTTT
CDR3aa: CAITRDRMNTEAFF

d_gene: TRBD1
len: 16
abundance: NA
v_gene: TRBV19
j_gene: TRBJ1-1
CDR3nt: TGTGCCAGTAGTATTAAGGGGGACAGAGTGAACACTGAAGCTTTCTTT
CDR3aa: CASSIKGDRVNTEAFF

d_gene: TRBD2
len: 14
abundance: once
v_gene: TRBV6-5
j_gene: TRBJ2-1
CDR3nt: TGTGCCAGCAGCCCAGGACTAGCGGCCCTAAAGCAGTTCTTC
CDR3aa: CASSPGLAALKQFF

d_gene: TRBD1
len: 15
abundance: NA
v_gene: TRBV27
j_gene: TRBJ2-7
CDR3nt: TGTGCCAGCAGCTCGCGGGACAGGGGGCAATACGAGCAGTACTTC
CDR3aa: CASSSRDRGQYEQYF

d_gene: NA
len: 15
abundance: NA
v_gene: TRBV7-8
j_gene: TRBJ1-2
CDR3nt: NA
CDR3aa: CASSPVVGQGAGNTF

d_gene: TRBD2
len: 15
abundance: NA
v_gene: TRBV9
j_gene: TRBJ2-7
CDR3nt: TGTGCCAGCAGCCCCCGGATGGAGCGGGATCACGAGCAGTACTTC
CDR3aa: CASSPRMERDHEQYF

d_gene: TRBD1
len: 12
abundance: NA
v_gene: TRBV6-5
j_gene: TRBJ2-5
CDR3nt: TGTGCCAGCGGGGACAGAGAAGAGACCCAGTACTTC
CDR3aa: CASGDREETQYF

d_gene: NA
len: 15
abundance: NA
v_gene: TRBV19
j_gene: TRBJ2-2
CDR3nt: TGTGCCAGTAGTATAGTCAGCGAGAACACCGGGGAGCTGTTTTTT
CDR3aa: CASSIVSENTGELFF

d_gene: NA
len: 15
abundance: NA
v_gene: TRBV27
j_gene: TRBJ1-1
CDR3nt: TGTGCCAGCAGTTTATCATCGGGGGGGAGGACTGAAGCTTTCTTT
CDR3aa: CASSLSSGGRTEAFF

d_gene: TRBD1
len: 15
abundance: NA
v_gene: TRBV6-5
j_gene: TRBJ1-1
CDR3nt: TGTGCCAGCAGTAGACCTACAGGGGCCTACACTGAAGCTTTCTTT
CDR3aa: CASSRPTGAYTEAFF

d_gene: NA
len: 13
abundance: NA
v_gene: TRBV27
j_gene: TRBJ2-2
CDR3nt: TGTGCCAGCAGCCGCCTGGACTCCGGGGAGCTGTTTTTT
CDR3aa: CASSRLDSGELFF

d_gene: TRBD1
len: 12
abundance: NA
v_gene: TRBV7-9
j_gene: TRBJ2-1
CDR3nt: TGTGCCAGCAGCTTAACAGGGGATGAGCAGTTCTTC
CDR3aa: CASSLTGDEQFF

d_gene: TRBD1
len: 12
abundance: NA
v_gene: TRBV29-1
j_gene: TRBJ2-1
CDR3nt: TGCAGCGTACGGACAGGGCTAAATGAGCAGTTCTTC
CDR3aa: CSVRTGLNEQFF

d_gene: NA
len: 12
abundance: NA
v_gene: TRBV5-6
j_gene: TRBJ1-5
CDR3nt: TGTGCCAGCAGCACAGGGTATCAGCCCCAGCATTTT
CDR3aa: CASSTGYQPQHF

d_gene: NA
len: 10
abundance: NA
v_gene: TRBV20-1
j_gene: TRBJ2-1
CDR3nt: TGCAGTGCTCTTACAAATGAGCAGTTCTTC
CDR3aa: CSALTNEQFF

d_gene: TRBD1
len: 16
abundance: NA
v_gene: TRBV19
j_gene: TRBJ1-5
CDR3nt: TGTGCCAGTAGTATAGATCTCGGGACAGGGAACCAGCCCCAGCATTTT
CDR3aa: CASSIDLGTGNQPQHF

d_gene: NA
len: 12
abundance: NA
v_gene: TRBV9
j_gene: TRBJ2-1
CDR3nt: TGTGCCAGCAGCGTAATCGGCAATGAGCAGTTCTTC
CDR3aa: CASSVIGNEQFF

d_gene: TRBD1
len: 18
abundance: NA
v_gene: TRBV7-4
j_gene: TRBJ1-5
CDR3nt: TGTGCCAGCAGCTTCTCCCAACGGCGAACAGGGGACGGTCAGCCCCAGCATTTT
CDR3aa: CASSFSQRRTGDGQPQHF

d_gene: TRBD2
len: 13
abundance: NA
v_gene: TRBV5-6
j_gene: TRBJ2-1
CDR3nt: TGTGCCAGCAGCTTGCAGGGACTAGCGGGGCAGTTCTTC
CDR3aa: CASSLQGLAGQFF

d_gene: NA
len: 12
abundance: NA
v_gene: TRBV6-5
j_gene: TRBJ1-5
CDR3nt: TGTGCCAGCAGACAGGGCAATCAGCCCCAGCATTTT
CDR3aa: CASRQGNQPQHF

d_gene: NA
len: 16
abundance: NA
v_gene: TRBV7-9
j_gene: TRBJ1-2
CDR3nt: TGTGCCAGCAGCTTACTTGAGGGCCAAGCTAACTATGGCTACACCTTC
CDR3aa: CASSLLEGQANYGYTF

d_gene: NA
len: 16
abundance: few
v_gene: TRBV4-1
j_gene: TRBJ1-1
CDR3nt: TGCGCCAGCAGCCAAGAGGAAGGGCGGGGGAACACTGAAGCTTTCTTT
CDR3aa: CASSQEEGRGNTEAFF

d_gene: NA
len: 12
abundance: NA
v_gene: TRBV7-9
j_gene: TRBJ2-1
CDR3nt: TGTGCCAGCAGCTTAGTAGCCAATGAGCAGTTCTTC
CDR3aa: CASSLVANEQFF